Below are 25 T cell receptor beta chains sequenced from a single sample in a study of early T cells in non-severe SARS-CoV-2 infection. Each CDR3 protein gets one entry after TCRdb re-called the 5' RACE reads with MiXCR. The data show tens of thousands of distinct CDR3 sequences, about 5% seen once. Sequences were obtained from whole blood. The receptors come from an adult who was a healthcare worker with PCR-confirmed SARS-CoV-2 infection or an uninfected control (not recorded which).

This clonotype was recorded many times. The rearrangement joins TRBV19 to TRBJ2-1, with no clear D. The CDR3 runs 15 residues. Per the germline V gene, CDR1 is LNHDA and CDR2 is SQIVND (reference sequence). V lost 3 bases to trimming and J lost 3 bases, with 12 bases between them. This chain's CDR3 is CASSISSSGYNEQFF. The CDR3 DNA is TGTGCCAGTAGTATTAGTTCATCTGGCTACAATGAGCAGTTCTTC.

In this sample, this clonotype turned up many times. The rearrangement uses TRBV12-3 or TRBV12-4 and TRBJ1-2; D gene uncertain. CDR3 length equals 11 residues. Trimming removed 3 bases at V and 8 bases at J, with 7 bases between. The CDR3 sequence: CASSFGEGYTF. The CDR3 DNA reads as TGTGCCAGCAGTTTCGGGGAGGGCTACACCTTC.

By frequency in the sample, this clonotype is medium-sized. The V gene is TRBV4-3, the J gene TRBJ1-6; 8 bases fit TRBD1. CDR1 and CDR2 (germline): LGHNA, YSLEER. The CDR3 totals 16 residues. The trim removed 0 bases at V and 7 bases at J, leaving 5 bases unmatched. The CDR3 sequence: CASSQDGRTGNSPLHF. The CDR3 DNA follows: TGCGCCAGCAGCCAAGATGGGAGGACAGGGAATTCACCCCTCCACTTT.

In its sample, this clonotype was seen many times. This chain uses TRBV7-3 with TRBJ1-2; TRBD1 might be the D (5 bases). This CDR3 is 13 amino acids long. CDR1 and CDR2 from the germline V gene are SGHTA and FQGTGA. V gave up 5 bases and J gave up 2 bases, with 9 bases separating them. CDR3 bases: TGTGCCAGCAGCAAATCAGGGAACTATGGCTACACCTTC. Residues: CASSKSGNYGYTF.

By sample fraction, this clonotype is medium-sized. The CDR3 reads CASSTESGGEQYF. CDR3 nucleotides: TGTGCCAGTAGTACTGAGAGTGGGGGCGAGCAGTACTTC. This sequence joins TRBV19 and TRBJ2-7; possibly TRBD1 or TRBD2 for D (5 bases each). The germline gives CDR1 LNHDA, CDR2 SQIVND (reference sequence). V lost 4 bases and J lost 6, with 13 bases in between. The CDR3 extends over 13 amino acids.

This clonotype was seen many times. The chain has TRBV5-4 and TRBJ1-1; 8 bases map to TRBD1. Trimming at V came to 4 bases and at J to 3 bases, leaving 8 bases not matched to a gene. Germline V gene sequence: CDR1 SGHNT, CDR2 YYREEE (reference sequence). The CDR3 runs 15 residues. The CDR3 nucleotides are TGTGCCAGCAGCCCCAGGACAGGGCCGGACACTGAAGCTTTCTTT. Protein: CASSPRTGPDTEAFF.

This clonotype was counted only a few times. The chain is built from TRBV7-6 and TRBJ2-1; D tentatively reads TRBD1 or TRBD2 (7 bases each). The V gene lost 5 bases and the J gene lost 9 bases, with 11 bases spanning the gap. This CDR3 has 12 residues. Germline CDR1 reads SGHVS; CDR2 reads FNYEAQ. Here the CDR3 DNA reads TGTGCCAGCAGCCCCAGGGGGGGTGAGCAGTTCTTC. The encoded protein is CASSPRGGEQFF.

The gene calls are TRBV6-2 or TRBV6-3 and TRBJ2-2, with D possibly TRBD2 on 6 matching bases. In germline, CDR1 is MNHEY, CDR2 SVGEGT. CDR3 length equals 15 residues. The ends were cut back, 4 bases at V and 5 bases at J, with 14 bases in the middle. The CDR3 sequence: CASSSGRTITGELFF. The CDR3 coding sequence is TGTGCCAGCAGTTCGGGGAGGACGATAACCGGGGAGCTGTTTTTT.

This clonotype was recorded many times. The chain joins TRBV5-1 to TRBJ1-2; 7 nucleotides align to TRBD1. CDR1 is SGHRS and CDR2 is YFSETQ in the germline V gene. With V trimmed by 3 bases and J by 8 bases, 7 bases remained unmatched. There are 13 residues in the CDR3. The CDR3 nucleotides are TGCGCCAGCAGCTCGACAGGGAGAGGCGGCTACACCTTC. Amino acids: CASSSTGRGGYTF.

This clonotype was counted many times. The chain is built from TRBV10-1 and TRBJ1-1; 8 bases line up with TRBD1. Per the germline V gene, CDR1 is WNHNN and CDR2 is SYGVQD (reference sequence). The CDR3 sequence is 15 residues long. V lost 4 bases to trimming and J lost 1 base; unmatched junction nucleotides: 5. In nucleotides, the CDR3 is TGCGCCAGCAGTGCGTCCGACAGGGGGAACACTGAAGCTTTCTTT. It translates to CASSASDRGNTEAFF.

This chain connects TRBV6-5 to TRBJ1-2; 7 positions agree with TRBD1. V dropped 0 bases and J dropped 4; count of bases not matched to a gene: 5. CDR3 size: 15 residues. Looked up from germline, CDR1 is MNHEY and CDR2 is SVGAGI. The CDR3 is CASSYSSTGPYGYTF. For the CDR3, the DNA is TGTGCCAGCAGTTACTCTTCGACAGGGCCCTATGGCTACACCTTC.

This clonotype was found many times. The chain joins TRBV20-1 to TRBJ1-3; possibly TRBD1 for D (6 bases). The CDR3 runs to 13 residues. Germline V lookup: CDR1 DFQATT, CDR2 SNEGSKA (reference sequence). V was pared by 6 bases and J by 9 bases, with 18 bases between. The CDR3 loop is CSAAGVTPGTIYF. In DNA form, the CDR3 reads TGCAGTGCCGCAGGGGTGACCCCGGGCACCATATATTTT.

This clonotype appeared many times. V is TRBV9 and J is TRBJ2-3; 12 bases are shared with TRBD2. Germline trimming cut 0 bases from V and 6 bases from J; bases unmatched to any gene: 8. CDR1 and CDR2 (germline): SGDLS, YYNGEE. This CDR3 contains 17 residues. CDR3 residues: CASSVDLRLAGVDTQYF. Here the CDR3 DNA reads TGTGCCAGCAGCGTAGATCTGAGACTAGCGGGGGTTGATACGCAGTATTTT.

V gene TRBV10-1 combines with J gene TRBJ2-7; TRBD1 matches at 11 bases. CDR1 WNHNN and CDR2 SYGVQD come from the germline V gene (reference sequence). Trimming at V came to 2 bases and at J to 3 bases, leaving 6 bases not matched to a gene. The CDR3 consists of 16 residues. CDR3 sequence: CASSETGQGAGYEQYF. CDR3 in DNA: TGCGCCAGCAGTGAGACCGGACAGGGGGCCGGCTACGAGCAGTACTTC.

The sample holds many counts of this clonotype. The chain couples TRBV5-1 to TRBJ1-1, with a possible D match to TRBD1 (5 bases). Germline V gene data show CDR1 as SGHRS and CDR2 as YFSETQ. V gave up 0 bases and J gave up 8 bases, with 14 bases separating them. There are 14 residues in the CDR3. The CDR3 DNA follows: TGCGCCAGCAGCTTGGTTGCGGGAGAGGGGGAAGCTTTCTTT. Translated: CASSLVAGEGEAFF.

This clonotype was observed a few times. The V and J genes are TRBV7-6 and TRBJ2-3, with D tentatively TRBD1 (6 bases). There are 17 residues in the CDR3. The germline CDR1 and CDR2 sequences are SGHVS and FNYEAQ. Trimming removed 0 bases at V and 4 bases at J, with 17 bases between. The CDR3 sequence is CASSLARRTDRADTQYF. The DNA for the CDR3 is TGTGCCAGCAGCTTAGCGCGGAGGACAGATCGGGCAGATACGCAGTATTTT.

Many counts were recorded for this clonotype. The rearrangement uses TRBV18 and TRBJ2-5, with TRBD2 as a possible D gene (5 bases). V lost 0 bases to trimming and J lost 1 base, with 9 bases between them. CDR3 length: 15 amino acids. Germline CDR1 KGHSH, CDR2 LQKENI. The CDR3 DNA is TGTGCCAGCTCACCACCGGAGAGGGTCCAAGAGACCCAGTACTTC. It yields the protein CASSPPERVQETQYF.

In its sample, this clonotype was seen many times. The J gene is TRBJ2-3, the V gene TRBV28; 15 nucleotides match TRBD2. The trim removed 9 bases at V and 8 bases at J, leaving 6 bases unmatched. The CDR3 contains 14 residues. Germline V gene sequence: CDR1 MDHEN, CDR2 SYDVKM. CDR3 sequence: CASRTSGGVGTQYF. DNA for the CDR3: TGTGCCAGTCGGACTAGCGGGGGGGTAGGTACGCAGTATTTT.

The genes are TRBV13 and TRBJ2-7; D might be TRBD2 (6 bases). The CDR3 totals 16 residues. Trimming removed 0 bases from V and 0 bases from J, with 12 bases in between. Germline-derived CDR1 and CDR2 are PRHDT and FYEKMQ (reference sequence). The CDR3 DNA sequence: TGTGCCAGCAGCTTAGGCCGTGGGAGGAGCTCCTACGAGCAGTACTTC. Amino acid sequence: CASSLGRGRSSYEQYF.

This clonotype is classed as medium-sized (0.01 to 0.1%). The rearrangement joins TRBV29-1 to TRBJ2-1; 8 bases map to TRBD1. From germline, CDR1 is SQVTM and CDR2 ANQGSEA. Trimming at V came to 6 bases and at J to 1 base, leaving 2 bases not matched to a gene. The CDR3 is made up of 13 amino acids. CDR3 sequence: CSVGQGSYNEQFF. CDR3 sequence (DNA): TGCAGCGTCGGACAGGGTTCCTACAATGAGCAGTTCTTC.

In this sample, this clonotype turned up many times. The chain carries TRBV18 and TRBJ2-7; a possible D gene is TRBD1 (5 bases). CDR1 is KGHSH, CDR2 LQKENI, per germline. The ends were cut back, 3 bases at V and 4 bases at J, with 10 bases in the middle. The CDR3 is 13 residues long. CDR3 nucleotide sequence: TGTGCCAGCTCACCTGAGACAGATTACGAGCAGTACTTC. Its protein is CASSPETDYEQYF.

This clonotype was observed at least ten times. The chain recombines TRBV7-9 with TRBJ1-1; maybe TRBD1 (6 bases). CDR3 length: 13 residues. V shed 7 bases and J shed 4 bases, with 13 bases lying between them. Per the germline V gene, CDR1 is SEHNR and CDR2 is FQNEAQ (reference sequence). The DNA for the CDR3 is TGTGCCAGCATTCTAGGGGGGCTCACTGAAGCTTTCTTT. Translating it yields CASILGGLTEAFF. Combining the CDR3 with reference TRBV7-9 and TRBJ1-1 gives the whole variable domain DTGVSQNPRHKITKRGQNVTFRCDPISEHNRLYWYRQTLGQGPEFLTYFQNEAQLEKSRLLSDRFSAERPKGSFSTLEIQRTEQGDSAMYLCASILGGLTEAFFGQGTRLTVV.

This clonotype was found many times. This sequence joins TRBV4-3 and TRBJ2-3; D call uncertain. CDR3 length: 16 residues. Trimming took 0 bases from V and 0 from J, leaving 10 bases between them. Germline lookup yields CDR1 LGHNA and CDR2 YSLEER. CDR3 nucleotide sequence: TGCGCCAGCAGCCAAGAAGGCGTAGCTAGCACAGATACGCAGTATTTT. Its protein is CASSQEGVASTDTQYF.

There are many counts of this clonotype. The chain combines TRBV6-1 with TRBJ1-4; D is perhaps TRBD1 (6 bases). The CDR3 is 13 amino acids. The V and J ends lost 5 bases and 6 bases respectively, with 10 bases between them. The germline V gene has CDR1 MNHNS and CDR2 SASEGT. The chain's CDR3 is CASSSGTHEKLFF. The CDR3 DNA follows: TGTGCCAGCAGTAGCGGGACACATGAAAAACTGTTTTTT.

This clonotype showed up just a few times. The chain links TRBV30 to TRBJ1-2; no firm D call. With 1 base removed from V and 4 bases from J, the gap between germline ends came to 10 bases. The CDR3 covers 13 residues. The V gene's germline CDR1 is GTSNPN and CDR2 SVGIG (reference sequence). Written as DNA, the CDR3 is TGTGCCTGGAGTGCCCTCCTGGGCTATGGCTACACCTTC. It codes for CAWSALLGYGYTF.